This TCR gamma chain derives from a study of Vδ1+ human thymocytes. Sequences come from RNA converted to cDNA by reverse transcription. Multiplex PCR used pooled V-gene forward primers and a constant-region reverse primer to amplify CDR3s. TCRdb re-called the multiplex PCR reads via CATT. The data show about 36,000 gamma-chain clones, 20% seen once. In the case of this clone: No antigen is known for it.

Between roughly 98% and 99.6% of sorted thymocytes were Vdelta1+. General study points: Donors shared many TRG clonotypes but few TRD clonotypes. Thymic TRG and TRD repertoires appeared highly polyclonal, with Gaussian CDR3 length distributions.

Germline values: CDR1 VENAVY, CDR2 YDSYNSRV. CDR3 length: 13 residues. V lost 6 bases, J lost 6 bases, and 11 bases stayed unmatched. The TCR comes from a girl under two years old who had congenital heart surgery. Sequenced sample: Vdelta1+ gamma-delta thymocytes from the thymus. Stated subset: FACS-sorted CD3+ TCRalphabeta- TCRVdelta1+ TCRVdelta2- thymocytes. The chain uses TRGV8 and TRGJ1 or TRGJ2. CDR3 bases: TGTGCCACCTGGACCAGTTTTGGTTATAAGAAACTCTTT. Its protein is CATWTSFGYKKLF.